This entry lists 19 T cell receptor beta chains sequenced from one sample in a study of cytomegalovirus exposure and HLA in healthy donors. Primers: 60 Vbeta forward and 13 Jbeta reverse. The data were produced by immunoSEQ multiplex PCR, yet TCRdb's version contains in-frame clones alone and is incomplete. The table shows approximately 160,000 clones, with 75% to 90% occurring only once. The sequencing input was PBMCs. The receptors were sampled from a man over 45 in good health and CMV-seropositive.

V gene TRBV13 combines with J gene TRBJ2-3; perhaps TRBD1 as D (6 bases). CDR1 and CDR2 (germline): PRHDT, FYEKMQ (reference sequence). The CDR3 loop spans 12 amino acids. V lost 6 bases, J lost 4 bases, and 8 bases lay in between. The CDR3, as DNA: TGTGCCAGCAGGGGGGCGGCAGATACGCAGTATTTT. It encodes CASRGAADTQYF.

The chain links TRBV18 to TRBJ2-3, with D uncertain. CDR3 length: 16 residues. Germline V gene data show CDR1 as KGHSH and CDR2 as LQKENI. V was shortened by 0 bases and J by 0 bases, with 10 bases between the two germline ends. The CDR3 bases are TGTGCCAGCTCACCACCGAGCGTCTCTAGCACAGATACGCAGTATTTT. It codes for CASSPPSVSSTDTQYF.

This clone has only a few counts. This chain connects TRBV10-2 to TRBJ2-5; 7 bases fit TRBD2. Germline values: CDR1 WSHSY, CDR2 SAAADI. Trimming cost V 7 bases and J 5 bases; bases outside gene matches: 16. The CDR3 consists of 16 residues. The CDR3: CASKESGNHGWETQYF. DNA of the CDR3: TGCGCCAGCAAAGAAAGCGGGAACCATGGATGGGAGACCCAGTACTTC.

CDR3 residues: CASSYSSPMNTEAFF. The CDR3 DNA is TGTGCCAGCAGTTACTCGTCCCCCATGAACACTGAAGCTTTCTTT. The chain recombines TRBV6-6 with TRBJ1-1; D uncertain. In germline, CDR1 is MNHNY, CDR2 SVGAGI (reference sequence). The CDR3 sequence is 15 residues long. The V end was cut by 0 bases, the J end by 0 bases, with 8 bases between.

The V gene is TRBV2, the J gene TRBJ2-7, with 7 bases fitting TRBD2. Germline values: CDR1 SNHLY, CDR2 FYNNEI. The CDR3 covers 14 residues. Germline trimming cut 3 bases from V and 5 bases from J; bases unmatched to any gene: 7. CDR3 region: CASSDPGGINEQYF. The CDR3 bases are TGTGCCAGCAGTGACCCCGGGGGGATCAACGAGCAGTACTTC. Looking up the rest from reference TRBV2 and TRBJ2-7 gives the full variable domain: EPEVTQTPSHQVTQMGQEVILRCVPISNHLYFYWYRQILGQKVEFLVSFYNNEISEKSEIFDDQFSVERPDGSNFTLKIRSTKLEDSAMYFCASSDPGGINEQYFGPGTRLTVT.

Here the CDR3 reads CASSTGQGGDYGYTF. For the CDR3, the DNA is TGTGCCAGCAGCACCGGACAGGGTGGGGACTATGGCTACACCTTC. This rearrangement joins TRBV5-4 to TRBJ1-2; 8 bases map to TRBD1. The CDR3 extends over 15 amino acids. The germline V gene encodes CDR1 SGHNT and CDR2 YYREEE (reference sequence). V was clipped by 4 bases and J by 3 bases; unmatched bases: 8.

This sequence joins TRBV19 and TRBJ2-5; 11 nucleotides agree with TRBD2. The CDR3 is 16 amino acids. V was clipped by 6 bases and J by 5 bases; unmatched bases: 11. From germline, CDR1 is LNHDA and CDR2 SQIVND (reference sequence). The CDR3 nucleotides are TGTGCCAGTAGGCCCTCTCTAGCGGGGGGCGGGGAGACCCAGTACTTC. This translates into CASRPSLAGGGETQYF.

This chain uses TRBV6-5 with TRBJ2-1; 7 bases match TRBD1. There are 15 residues in the CDR3. Germline V gene data show CDR1 as MNHEY and CDR2 as SVGAGI. V lost 3 bases to trimming and J lost 8 bases; unmatched junction nucleotides: 10. The CDR3 sequence is CASSYPRQGSDEQFF. The CDR3 nucleotides read TGTGCCAGCAGTTATCCCAGACAGGGAAGCGATGAGCAGTTCTTC.

This clone appeared a few times. The chain carries TRBV6-6 and TRBJ2-2; no clear D. V lost 0 bases and J 3 bases, leaving 11 bases between the germline ends. Germline values: CDR1 MNHNY, CDR2 SVGAGI (reference sequence). The CDR3 has 16 residues. Written as DNA, the CDR3 is TGTGCCAGCAGTTACTCGTCGACTTGGGACACCGGGGAGCTGTTTTTT. Amino acid sequence: CASSYSSTWDTGELFF.

This CDR3 reads CASSLADVAGGPSAQYF. The CDR3 bases are TGCGCCAGCAGCTTGGCCGATGTAGCGGGAGGGCCGAGTGCGCAGTATTTT. This chain links TRBV5-1 with TRBJ2-3, with 11 nucleotides matching TRBD2. Per the germline V gene, CDR1 is SGHRS and CDR2 is YFSETQ. The CDR3 is 17 amino acids. Germline trimming cut 0 bases from V and 10 bases from J; bases unmatched to any gene: 13.

The chain uses TRBV29-1 and TRBJ2-7; 8 bases fit TRBD1. Trimming removed 4 bases from V and 4 bases from J; junction bases left unmatched: 6. This CDR3 is built from 13 residues. The germline gives CDR1 SQVTM, CDR2 ANQGSEA. The CDR3 region has the DNA TGCAGCGTTGGGGGCCAGGGGGCGTACGAGCAGTACTTC. It is translated as CSVGGQGAYEQYF.

The chain recombines TRBV4-2 with TRBJ2-7, with 9 bases aligning to TRBD2. With V trimmed by 0 bases and J by 5 bases, 5 bases remained unmatched. The V gene's germline CDR1 is LGHNA and CDR2 YNFKEQ. This CDR3 contains 15 residues. The CDR3, as DNA: TGTGCCAGCAGCCAAGATGTAGCGGGAGTCGACGAGCAGTACTTC. Its protein is CASSQDVAGVDEQYF.

The genes are TRBV6-1 and TRBJ2-3, with 8 bases fitting TRBD2. The germline gives CDR1 MNHNS, CDR2 SASEGT. V lost 6 bases to trimming and J lost 1 base; unmatched junction nucleotides: 6. This CDR3 spans 15 amino acids. The CDR3, as DNA: TGTGCCAGCAGGGTGGAACTAGCGGGCACAGATACGCAGTATTTT. Translated, it gives CASRVELAGTDTQYF.

The chain has TRBV5-6 and TRBJ1-4; tentative D call: TRBD1 (6 bases). The CDR3 covers 12 residues. CDR1 and CDR2 (germline): SGHDT, YYEEEE. V was trimmed by 2 bases and J by 9 bases, leaving 8 bases between them. CDR3 sequence reads: CASSFRDKKLFF. The CDR3 region has the DNA TGTGCCAGCAGCTTCAGGGACAAAAAACTGTTTTTT.

A single count supports this clone. This chain connects TRBV19 to TRBJ2-5; 7 positions agree with TRBD1. The J call could be wrong; TRBJ2-7 is a better fit for the DNA end. This CDR3 spans 14 amino acids. The germline V gene has CDR1 LNHDA and CDR2 SQIVND (reference sequence). The CDR3 loop is CASSSDRSSYEQYF. For the CDR3, the DNA is TGTGCCAGTAGTTCGGACAGGAGCTCCTACGAGCAGTACTTC.

This clone was observed a few times. This chain uses TRBV5-1 with TRBJ2-2, with D possibly matching TRBD2 (5 bases). Germline V gene sequence: CDR1 SGHRS, CDR2 YFSETQ. Deletions cut 4 bases from V and 5 bases from J, with 12 bases between. The CDR3 runs to 14 residues. The CDR3 reads CASSRTHPTGELFF. CDR3 in DNA: TGCGCCAGCAGCCGGACTCACCCTACCGGGGAGCTGTTTTTT.

This clone was detected only once. The J gene is TRBJ1-4, the V gene TRBV2; D ambiguous. Trimming pared 1 base from V and 7 bases from J, leaving 13 bases between. This CDR3 region has 15 residues. Germline V gene lookup returns CDR1 SNHLY and CDR2 FYNNEI. CDR3 loop: CASSEGLAPPEKLFF. CDR3 DNA: TGTGCCAGCAGTGAAGGGTTAGCCCCGCCTGAAAAACTGTTTTTT.

The chain links TRBV2 to TRBJ1-5; 7 bases are a match to TRBD1. Germline CDR1 is SNHLY and CDR2 is FYNNEI. The CDR3 spans 15 residues. The ends lost 7 bases at V and 0 bases at J; junction bases unmatched: 6. The CDR3 reads CASNRDRYSNQPQHF. The CDR3 DNA follows: TGTGCCAGCAACCGGGACAGATATAGCAATCAGCCCCAGCATTTT.

The rearrangement links TRBV2 to TRBJ2-7; D possibly corresponds to TRBD1 (6 bases). The CDR3 covers 15 residues. V was clipped by 6 bases and J by 0 bases, with 15 bases between them. Germline CDR1 SNHLY, CDR2 FYNNEI. This CDR3 is CASRPQGPVSYEQYF. The CDR3 DNA reads TGTGCCAGCAGGCCACAGGGCCCAGTCTCCTACGAGCAGTACTTC.